Shown below are 28 T cell receptor beta chains from a single sample sequenced in a study of blood T cell repertoires in COVID-19. Clones were read by immunoSEQ multiplex PCR, and TCRdb kept only the in-frame ones, dropping some. The data contain around 20,000 clones, 70% to 90% of them singletons. Sequenced material: peripheral blood. The origin of the receptors is a human donor with active COVID-19. The donor label of this sample is uncertain.

V is TRBV6-6 and J is TRBJ1-3; the D is unclear. The germline gives CDR1 MNHNY, CDR2 SVGAGI (reference sequence). V shed 4 bases and J shed 0 bases, with 10 bases lying between them. CDR3 size: 15 residues. The CDR3 nucleotides read TGTGCCAGCAGTTTTCTGGGAGTCTCTGGAAACACCATATATTTT. Residues: CASSFLGVSGNTIYF.

The genes are TRBV6-5 and TRBJ2-3, with 7 bases that match TRBD2. Trimming at V came to 8 bases and at J to 3 bases, leaving 11 bases not matched to a gene. The V gene's germline CDR1 is MNHEY and CDR2 SVGAGI. The CDR3 runs to 15 residues. The DNA of the CDR3 is TGTGCCAGCTCGAGGGGCGGGAGATTTACAGATACGCAGTATTTT. Translating it yields CASSRGGRFTDTQYF.

The chain couples TRBV19 to TRBJ2-5; D perhaps matches TRBD1 (6 bases). The CDR3 has 13 amino acids. CDR1 and CDR2 (germline): LNHDA, SQIVND (reference sequence). Deletions cut 2 bases from V and 5 bases from J, with 9 bases between. CDR3 sequence reads: CASSIIQGETQYF. In nucleotides, the CDR3 is TGTGCCAGTAGTATAATCCAGGGGGAGACCCAGTACTTC.

CDR3 sequence (DNA): TGTGCCAGCAGCGTGGCAAGGGACAGAGGCTCTGGGGCCAACGTCCTGACTTTC. It specifies CASSVARDRGSGANVLTF. The rearrangement uses TRBV9 and TRBJ2-6; 7 bases align to TRBD1. Trimming cost V 2 bases and J 0 bases; bases outside gene matches: 8. Germline V lookup: CDR1 SGDLS, CDR2 YYNGEE. The CDR3 is made up of 18 amino acids.

This clone has a single count. This CDR3 is CAISRASGYNEQFF. CDR3 coding DNA: TGTGCCATCAGTAGGGCTAGCGGCTACAATGAGCAGTTCTTC. The chain carries TRBV10-3 and TRBJ2-1, with 7 bases identical to TRBD2. This CDR3 has 14 residues. From germline, CDR1 is ENHRY and CDR2 SYGVKD. J was trimmed by 3 bases and V by 5 bases; bases with no gene match: 4.

The rearrangement links TRBV2 to TRBJ1-4; TRBD1 agrees at 7 bases. Losses at the gene ends were 8 bases for V and 11 bases for J; bases not matched to a gene: 17. Germline CDR1 SNHLY, CDR2 FYNNEI. The CDR3 extends over 15 amino acids. CDR3 in DNA: TGTGCCAGCCGGATCCTGGGACAGCTTAAGGGGAAACTGTTTTTT. Residues: CASRILGQLKGKLFF.

This chain uses TRBV30 with TRBJ1-3; TRBD1 might be the D (6 bases). The CDR3 has 16 residues. V gave up 5 bases and J gave up 4 bases, with 21 bases separating them. Germline V lookup: CDR1 GTSNPN, CDR2 SVGIG (reference sequence). CDR3 sequence (DNA): TGTGCCTGGTCGTCTCCAGGGGCTCGTGACGGAAACACCATATATTTT. Its translation is CAWSSPGARDGNTIYF.

The CDR3 coding sequence is TGTGCCACCAGCAGGTTTGCCGGGAGCCATGGATCGCAGTACTTC. It is translated as CATSRFAGSHGSQYF. The chain carries TRBV15 and TRBJ2-7; maybe TRBD2 (6 bases). V dropped 3 bases and J dropped 9 bases, with 21 bases sitting between them. Germline V gene data show CDR1 as LNHNV and CDR2 as YYDKDF (reference sequence). The length of the CDR3 is 15 residues. Looking up the rest from reference TRBV15 and TRBJ2-7 gives the full variable domain: DAMVIQNPRYQVTQFGKPVTLSCSQTLNHNVMYWYQQKSSQAPKLLFHYYDKDFNNEADTPDNFQSRRPNTSFCFLDIRSPGLGDTAMYLCATSRFAGSHGSQYFGPGTRLTVT.

This chain uses TRBV19 with TRBJ2-3; TRBD2 aligns across 11 bases. CDR1 and CDR2 from the germline V gene are LNHDA and SQIVND (reference sequence). CDR3 length: 15 residues. With V trimmed by 5 bases and J by 2 bases, 3 bases remained unmatched. CDR3 region: CASSGTSGLTDTQYF. Here the CDR3 DNA reads TGTGCCAGTAGTGGGACTAGCGGACTCACAGATACGCAGTATTTT.

The chain employs TRBV30 and TRBJ2-7, with D hard to call. The V gene lost 6 bases and the J gene lost 3 bases, with 12 bases spanning the gap. CDR3 length: 12 amino acids. Germline CDR1 is GTSNPN and CDR2 is SVGIG (reference sequence). The DNA of the CDR3 is TGTGCCTGTCGACAAGCAAGCTACGAGCAGTACTTC. Encoded protein: CACRQASYEQYF.

Only one count was recorded for this clone. The chain carries TRBV2 and TRBJ1-5; D remains unclear. The length of the CDR3 is 12 residues. Per germline, CDR1 SNHLY and CDR2 FYNNEI. Trimming removed 7 bases from V and 0 bases from J, with 4 bases in between. The CDR3 DNA follows: TGTGCCAGCACCTCTAGCAATCAGCCCCAGCATTTT. This codes for CASTSSNQPQHF.

The rearrangement uses TRBV27 and TRBJ2-1; TRBD2 agrees at 11 bases. The CDR3 extends over 16 amino acids. CDR1 is MNHEY and CDR2 is SMNVEV in the germline V gene (reference sequence). The V gene end was trimmed by 9 bases and the J gene end by 5 bases; junction bases not matched to a gene: 12. CDR3 region: CASAFRRLAGNNEQFF. The CDR3 DNA reads TGTGCCAGTGCATTTAGACGACTAGCGGGGAACAATGAGCAGTTCTTC.

The gene calls are TRBV7-9 and TRBJ2-7; 7 bases agree with TRBD1. The germline gives CDR1 SEHNR, CDR2 FQNEAQ (reference sequence). The V and J ends lost 2 bases and 3 bases, in that order; junction bases with no gene match: 4. This CDR3 contains 14 residues. The CDR3 sequence is CASSLSGTVYEQYF. The CDR3 DNA follows: TGTGCCAGCAGCTTATCGGGGACAGTCTACGAGCAGTACTTC.

The chain couples TRBV4-2 to TRBJ2-5, with TRBD1 matching 9 bases. CDR1 is LGHNA and CDR2 is YNFKEQ in the germline V gene. Trimming cost V 0 bases and J 5 bases; bases outside gene matches: 4. The CDR3 covers 15 residues. CDR3 loop: CASSQDTGGDETQYF. The CDR3 bases are TGTGCCAGCAGCCAAGATACAGGGGGCGATGAGACCCAGTACTTC.

This clone was detected once. The chain links TRBV3-1 (or the pseudogene TRBV3-2) to TRBJ2-7, with D possibly being TRBD2 (6 bases). V lost 4 bases, J lost 4 bases, and 14 bases lay in between. Per the germline V gene, CDR1 is LGHDT and CDR2 is YNNKEL (reference sequence). The length of the CDR3 is 14 residues. In nucleotides, the CDR3 is TGTGCCAGCAGCCCGGAGGGCCCCGGTTACGAGCAGTACTTC. Residues: CASSPEGPGYEQYF.

This clone was counted a few times. This rearrangement joins TRBV14 to TRBJ2-1; 14 bases agree with TRBD2. Germline loops: CDR1 SGHDN, CDR2 FVKESK. The CDR3 totals 19 residues. V gave up 4 bases and J gave up 2 bases; unmatched junction bases: 10. CDR3 sequence reads: CASSPPVPGLAGAYNEQFF. DNA for the CDR3: TGTGCCAGCAGCCCTCCTGTCCCGGGACTAGCGGGGGCCTACAATGAGCAGTTCTTC.

This clone was observed a single time. This chain links TRBV3-1 (or the pseudogene TRBV3-2) with TRBJ2-1; 8 nucleotides line up with TRBD1. Germline assignment: CDR1 LGHDT and CDR2 YNNKEL (reference sequence). After removal of 2 bases from V and 4 bases from J, the junction contained 4 bases not matched to a gene. CDR3 length equals 15 residues. Here the CDR3 reads CASSQRQGIYNEQFF. CDR3 sequence (DNA): TGTGCCAGCAGCCAACGACAGGGGATTTACAATGAGCAGTTCTTC.

This sequence joins TRBV15 and TRBJ2-1; D possibly corresponds to TRBD2 (5 bases). Germline CDR1 LNHNV, CDR2 YYDKDF (reference sequence). The CDR3 is made up of 14 amino acids. V was trimmed by 6 bases and J by 5 bases, leaving 14 bases between them. Here the CDR3 reads CATRGLGNNNEQFF. CDR3 DNA sequence: TGTGCCACCAGAGGACTGGGGAACAACAATGAGCAGTTCTTC.

The chain uses TRBV24-1 and TRBJ1-5; 7 bases fit TRBD1. Germline lookup yields CDR1 KGHDR and CDR2 SFDVKD. Trimming took 1 base from V and 4 from J; bases not matched to a gene: 9. The CDR3 is made up of 17 amino acids. CDR3 amino acids: CATSDFRGQTGNQPQHF. CDR3 coding DNA: TGTGCCACCAGTGATTTTAGGGGGCAAACGGGAAATCAGCCCCAGCATTTT.

This clone was detected once. The chain employs TRBV24-1 and TRBJ2-7; 8 nucleotides match TRBD1. After removal of 4 bases from V and 3 bases from J, the junction contained 7 bases not matched to a gene. Per the germline V gene, CDR1 is KGHDR and CDR2 is SFDVKD. This CDR3 is built from 15 residues. This CDR3 reads CATSESGTGNYEQYF. CDR3 bases: TGTGCCACCAGTGAATCCGGGACAGGTAACTACGAGCAGTACTTC.

V gene TRBV25-1 combines with J gene TRBJ2-1; D is possibly TRBD2 (5 bases). The CDR3 totals 14 residues. Germline loops: CDR1 MGHDK, CDR2 SYGVNS. Trimming took 4 bases from V and 7 from J, leaving 14 bases between them. CDR3: CASSVPGWTNEQFF. In DNA form, the CDR3 reads TGTGCCAGCAGTGTCCCTGGGTGGACTAATGAGCAGTTCTTC.

The rearrangement joins TRBV5-6 to TRBJ2-7; 8 nucleotides align to TRBD1. Germline CDR1 reads SGHDT; CDR2 reads YYEEEE. The CDR3 extends over 15 amino acids. The ends lost 4 bases at V and 1 base at J; junction bases unmatched: 7. The CDR3 nucleotides read TGTGCCAGCAGCAAGAACAGGGGGTGGTCCTACGAGCAGTACTTC. Its protein is CASSKNRGWSYEQYF.

This clone was seen a few times. This chain joins TRBV9 and TRBJ2-1, with TRBD2 as a possible D gene (6 bases). This CDR3 is 13 amino acids long. Trimming removed 1 base from V and 10 bases from J, with 12 bases in between. Germline assignment: CDR1 SGDLS and CDR2 YYNGEE. This chain's CDR3 is CASSVNSGNEQFF. CDR3 bases: TGTGCCAGCAGCGTAAATAGCGGTAACGAGCAGTTCTTC. Full variable domain (remainder filled in from reference TRBV9 and TRBJ2-1): DSGVTQTPKHLITATGQRVTLRCSPRSGDLSVYWYQQSLDQGLQFLIQYYNGEERAKGNILERFSAQQFPDLHSELNLSSLELGDSALYFCASSVNSGNEQFFGPGTRLTVL.

The V gene is TRBV30, the J gene TRBJ2-5; D is unclear. Germline-derived CDR1 and CDR2 are GTSNPN and SVGIG (reference sequence). The CDR3 runs 13 residues. The ends were cut back, 3 bases at V and 2 bases at J, with 10 bases in the middle. CDR3 sequence: CAWRPGGQETQYF. CDR3 DNA: TGTGCCTGGAGACCCGGCGGACAAGAGACCCAGTACTTC.

The chain has TRBV19 and TRBJ2-5; TRBD1 aligns across 8 bases. V dropped 7 bases and J dropped 4; count of bases not matched to a gene: 8. Germline assignment: CDR1 LNHDA and CDR2 SQIVND (reference sequence). The CDR3 contains 14 residues. CDR3 sequence reads: CASTQATGGETQYF. In DNA, the CDR3 is TGTGCCAGTACCCAAGCCACAGGGGGAGAGACCCAGTACTTC.

This clone was found a few times. V usage is TRBV9 and J usage is TRBJ1-2; tentatively, D is TRBD1 (5 bases). Trimming removed 2 bases from V and 8 bases from J, with 19 bases in between. The CDR3 has 15 residues. Per the germline V gene, CDR1 is SGDLS and CDR2 is YYNGEE. The CDR3 loop reads CASSVGGTGFFGYTF. The CDR3 DNA reads TGTGCCAGCAGCGTCGGGGGAACGGGGTTTTTCGGCTACACCTTC.

V is TRBV18 and J is TRBJ1-5; tentatively, D is TRBD1 (5 bases). The V and J ends lost 0 bases and 2 bases respectively, with 14 bases between them. The CDR3 sequence is 17 residues long. Germline V gives CDR1 KGHSH, CDR2 LQKENI. In DNA form, the CDR3 reads TGTGCCAGCTCACCACCGGGCAGGACACGGGGCAATCAGCCCCAGCATTTT. This gives the protein CASSPPGRTRGNQPQHF.

This rearrangement joins TRBV28 to TRBJ1-5; 11 bases agree with TRBD1. The CDR3 contains 15 residues. Germline V lookup: CDR1 MDHEN, CDR2 SYDVKM. The ends lost 6 bases at V and 9 bases at J; junction bases unmatched: 10. The CDR3 region has the DNA TGTGCCAGCAGACCGGGACAGGGGGGGTCGGGGCCCCAGCATTTT. Protein: CASRPGQGGSGPQHF.